This T cell receptor beta chain was profiled in a study of blood T cell repertoires in COVID-19. Study-level information: Both acute and convalescent COVID-19 samples were obtained from the United States, Italy and Spain.

CDR3 length: 15 amino acids. Trimming left V 4 bases short and J 6 bases short, with 17 bases between. The germline V gene encodes CDR1 MDHEN and CDR2 SYDVKM. Original handling: For nucleated cells, counts were estimated from reference gene primer amplification. Sequencing used immunoSEQ multiplex PCR; TCRdb keeps in-frame clones, though not all of them. D and trimming were read from the DNA, whereas the V and J calls and clone size are those reported in that table. Of 200,000 or so clones listed, around 86% were seen once; the top ten hold around 6.1%. The sequenced sample consisted of peripheral blood. The TCR comes from a woman aged 40 to 49 with acute or convalescent COVID-19. This chain connects TRBV28 to TRBJ2-3; D is possibly TRBD2 (7 bases). CDR3 in DNA: TGTGCCAGCAGTTCAGGCGGGGGCCTTATGGATACGCAGTATTTT. It is translated as CASSSGGGLMDTQYF.